This is a list of T cell receptor beta chains from one sample in a study of CD8 T cell repertoires and HIV-1 epitope variants. Their recognized antigens are unknown. Generated by immunoSEQ multiplex PCR, the TCRdb table keeps only in-frame clones and is missing some. The data contain about 5,000 clones, about 70% of them singletons. The material sequenced was cultured CD8+ T cells derived from PBMCs. The receptors here all came from a male donor with HIV. The CDR3 runs from the conserved cysteine through the conserved F or W. A D gene is named only where the DNA matches it firmly. Expanded clones are given a class, and other clones once, few, many or no size at all.

CDR3aa	CDR3nt	d_gene	j_gene	abundance	v_gene
CASSLIGDGELFF	TGTGCCAGCAGCTTAATCGGGGACGGGGAGCTGTTTTTT	NA	TRBJ2-2	NA	TRBV7-2
CASSLGGQLYSNQPQHF	TGTGCCAGCAGTTTAGGAGGCCAACTGTATAGCAATCAGCCCCAGCATTTT	NA	TRBJ1-5	once	TRBV27
CASSLSPTGVDGELFF	TGTGCCAGCAGCTTAAGCCCTACAGGGGTCGACGGGGAGCTGTTTTTT	TRBD1	TRBJ2-2	NA	TRBV7-9
CAWKGELDTEAFF	TGTGCCTGGAAGGGGGAGTTGGACACTGAAGCTTTCTTT	NA	TRBJ1-1	NA	TRBV30
CASSLEGTDTQYF	TGTGCTAGCAGCTTAGAAGGCACAGATACGCAGTATTTT	NA	TRBJ2-3	NA	TRBV7-2
CASSLRAGEQYF	TGTGCCAGCAGCTTACGAGCGGGCGAGCAGTACTTC	NA	TRBJ2-7	NA	TRBV7-2
CASSYREGTEAFF	TGTGCCAGCAGTTACAGGGAGGGCACTGAAGCTTTCTTT	NA	TRBJ1-1	few	TRBV6-6
CASSLDPGIEAFF	TGTGCCAGCAGCTTAGATCCAGGGATTGAAGCTTTCTTT	NA	TRBJ1-1	NA	TRBV7-9
CASSEPPGDGYTF	TGTGCCAGCAGTGAACCCCCAGGGGACGGCTACACCTTC	NA	TRBJ1-2	NA	TRBV25-1
CASRDGTTSTYSNQPQHF	TGTGCCAGCAGAGACGGGACAACTAGCACCTATAGCAATCAGCCCCAGCATTTT	NA	TRBJ1-5	NA	TRBV2
CASSVDAWGGYGYTF	TGTGCCAGCAGCGTAGATGCCTGGGGAGGCTATGGCTACACCTTC	NA	TRBJ1-2	NA	TRBV9
CASSPGLGGVGEAFF	TGTGCCAGCAGCCCCGGCCTCGGTGGAGTAGGTGAAGCTTTCTTT	NA	TRBJ1-1	few	TRBV7-8
CASSSRSDRHSYEQYF	TGTGCCAGCAGCTCCCGGTCGGACAGACACTCCTACGAGCAGTACTTC	NA	TRBJ2-7	NA	TRBV7-9
CASSYTPSGAKNEQFF	TGTGCCAGCAGTTACACCCCGAGCGGGGCTAAGAATGAGCAGTTCTTC	TRBD2	TRBJ2-1	few	TRBV6-5
CAISEQNQPQHF	TGTGCCATCAGTGAGCAGAACCAGCCCCAGCATTTT	NA	TRBJ1-5	few	TRBV10-3
CASSIPAGQSPTGELFF	TGTGCCAGCAGCATCCCCGCCGGACAGAGTCCCACCGGGGAGCTGTTTTTT	NA	TRBJ2-2	NA	TRBV11-2
CASSLSGIDGLYEQYF	TGTGCCAGCAGTCTATCAGGGATAGATGGGCTCTACGAGCAGTACTTC	NA	TRBJ2-7	few	TRBV27
CASIIRDNNNEQFF	TGTGCCAGCATCATCCGGGACAATAACAATGAGCAGTTCTTC	NA	TRBJ2-1	NA	TRBV21-1
CASSTYEQYF	TGTGCCAGCAGTACCTACGAGCAGTACTTC	NA	TRBJ2-7	few	TRBV2
CASSAGTGVSYNSPLHF	TGTGCCAGCAGCGCCGGGACAGGGGTTTCCTATAATTCACCCCTCCACTTT	TRBD1	TRBJ1-6	NA	TRBV5-4
CASSMGGGPSDEQFF	TGTGCCAGTAGTATGGGAGGGGGCCCCTCGGATGAGCAGTTCTTC	NA	TRBJ2-1	NA	TRBV19
CASSASGGSGTEAFF	TGTGCCAGCAGCGCGTCAGGGGGCTCGGGGACTGAAGCTTTCTTT	TRBD1	TRBJ1-1	NA	TRBV9
CASNPGEVRKPQHF	TGTGCCAGCAACCCAGGGGAGGTTCGCAAGCCCCAGCATTTT	NA	TRBJ1-5	NA	TRBV2
CASSFEPWEATGELFF	TGTGCCAGCAGCTTCGAACCGTGGGAGGCCACCGGGGAGCTGTTTTTT	NA	TRBJ2-2	NA	TRBV5-6
CASSLDWRERRGGELFF	TGTGCCAGCAGCTTAGACTGGCGGGAGAGGCGGGGCGGGGAGCTGTTTTTT	TRBD2	TRBJ2-2	few	TRBV7-2
CASSFPTGQPYQETQYF	TGTGCCAGCAGTTTTCCCACGGGGCAGCCCTACCAAGAGACCCAGTACTTC	NA	TRBJ2-5	NA	TRBV28
CASSHAQGGLHEQYF	TGCGCCAGCAGCCACGCACAGGGAGGCCTTCACGAGCAGTACTTC	NA	TRBJ2-7	NA	TRBV4-3
CASTRDEGRYNQPQHF	TGTGCCAGCACCCGGGATGAGGGTAGGTACAATCAGCCCCAGCATTTT	NA	TRBJ1-5	few	TRBV2
CASSLTGGLQPQHF	TGTGCCAGCAGTTTAACAGGGGGCCTTCAGCCCCAGCATTTT	TRBD1	TRBJ1-5	few	TRBV28
CASSPLSGNTIYF	TGTGCCAGCAGCCCACTCTCTGGAAACACCATATATTTT	NA	TRBJ1-3	NA	TRBV11-2
CASSLDRQGPQETQYF	TGCGCCAGCAGCTTAGACCGACAGGGGCCTCAAGAGACCCAGTACTTC	TRBD1	TRBJ2-5	NA	TRBV5-1
CASRIEQRGYEQYF	TGTGCCAGCAGAATTGAGCAGCGGGGCTACGAGCAGTACTTC	TRBD2	TRBJ2-7	NA	TRBV6-5
CASSYKTGPGGTEAFF	TGTGCCAGCAGTTATAAAACAGGCCCCGGGGGCACTGAAGCTTTCTTT	NA	TRBJ1-1	NA	TRBV6-5
CASKKPDPTYEQYF	TGTGCCAGCAAAAAGCCTGACCCAACCTACGAGCAGTACTTC	NA	TRBJ2-7	NA	TRBV6-5
CASSYVLYNEQFF	TGTGCCAGCAGTTATGTCCTATACAATGAGCAGTTCTTC	NA	TRBJ2-1	NA	TRBV28
CASSQDLAGGHDNEQFF	TGCGCCAGCAGCCAAGACCTAGCGGGGGGGCACGACAATGAGCAGTTCTTC	TRBD2	TRBJ2-1	NA	TRBV4-1
CASTPTGGVGETQYF	TGTGCCAGCACGCCGACTGGAGGGGTCGGCGAGACCCAGTACTTC	NA	TRBJ2-5	few	TRBV2
CASTTLGDTQYF	TGTGCCAGTACCACACTTGGGGATACGCAGTATTTT	NA	TRBJ2-3	NA	TRBV19
CASNQDLGIGSGANVLTF	TGCGCCAGCAACCAAGATCTGGGGATCGGCTCTGGGGCCAACGTCCTGACTTTC	NA	TRBJ2-6	NA	TRBV4-1
CASSSPLGGETQYF	TGTGCCAGCAGTTCACCCCTGGGGGGAGAGACCCAGTACTTC	NA	TRBJ2-5	medium-sized	TRBV28
CASSIWAGSGNTIYF	TGTGCCAGTAGTATTTGGGCAGGCTCTGGAAACACCATATATTTT	NA	TRBJ1-3	NA	TRBV19
CASSLGGGRAFF	TGTGCCAGCAGCTTGGGTGGAGGTAGAGCTTTCTTT	NA	TRBJ1-1	few	TRBV5-6
CASSLGLTGEVGYTF	TGTGCCAGCAGCTTAGGTCTGACAGGGGAGGTTGGCTACACCTTC	TRBD1	TRBJ1-2	NA	TRBV7-8
CASSTFPKGAGYNEQFF	TGTGCCAGTAGTACCTTTCCGAAGGGGGCGGGTTACAATGAGCAGTTCTTC	TRBD1	TRBJ2-1	NA	TRBV19
CASSLASVRTTNHEQYF	TGTGCCAGCAGCTTAGCCTCCGTTAGGACTACCAACCACGAGCAGTACTTC	NA	TRBJ2-7	NA	TRBV7-6
CASTLINPGAYF	TGTGCCAGCACCCTAATTAACCCAGGGGCGTATTTT	NA	TRBJ2-3	few	TRBV9
CASSLGQYLREQYF	TGTGCCAGCAGCTTGGGACAGTACCTTCGTGAGCAGTACTTC	TRBD1	TRBJ2-7	NA	TRBV7-3
CASSPFRAAGHQETQYF	TGTGCCAGCAGCCCCTTCCGTGCAGCGGGTCATCAAGAGACCCAGTACTTC	NA	TRBJ2-5	NA	TRBV5-6
CASSLDSLTSSYNEQFF	TGTGCCAGCAGTTTAGATTCCCTTACCAGCTCCTACAATGAGCAGTTCTTC	NA	TRBJ2-1	NA	TRBV27
CATSRDPQGGDEQFF	TGTGCCACCAGCAGAGATCCTCAGGGGGGGGATGAGCAGTTCTTC	NA	TRBJ2-1	NA	TRBV15